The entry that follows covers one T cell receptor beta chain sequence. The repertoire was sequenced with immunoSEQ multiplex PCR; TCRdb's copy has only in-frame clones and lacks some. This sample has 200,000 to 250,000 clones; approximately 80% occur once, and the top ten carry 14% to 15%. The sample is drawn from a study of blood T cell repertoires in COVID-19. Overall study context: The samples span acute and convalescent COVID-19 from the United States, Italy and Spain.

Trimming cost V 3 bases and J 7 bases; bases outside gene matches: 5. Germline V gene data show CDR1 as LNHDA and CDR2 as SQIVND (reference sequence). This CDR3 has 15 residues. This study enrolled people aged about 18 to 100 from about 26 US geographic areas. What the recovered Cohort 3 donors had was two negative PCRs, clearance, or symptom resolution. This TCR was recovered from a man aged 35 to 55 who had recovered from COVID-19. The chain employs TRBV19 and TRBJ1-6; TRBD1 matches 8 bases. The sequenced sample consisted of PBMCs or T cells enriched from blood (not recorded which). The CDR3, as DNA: TGTGCCAGTAGTATCGGAACAGGGGGAAATTCACCCCTCCACTTT. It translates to CASSIGTGGNSPLHF.